The 25 T cell receptor beta chains below were found in one sample sequenced in a study of cytomegalovirus exposure and HLA in healthy donors. PCR employed 60 Vbeta and 13 Jbeta primers. Measured with immunoSEQ multiplex PCR; TCRdb has only the in-frame clones, and not every one. The repertoire holds fewer than 150,000 clones, with approximately 83% as singletons. The sequencing sample was made of PBMCs. Receptors were obtained from a man between 35 and 55 years old in good health and CMV-seropositive.

The chain links TRBV4-3 to TRBJ2-3, with D possibly TRBD1 on 5 matching bases. The CDR3 length is 15 residues. Deletions cut 3 bases from V and 4 bases from J, with 14 bases between. Germline values: CDR1 LGHNA, CDR2 YSLEER. Here the CDR3 DNA reads TGCGCCAGCAGCCATGAAAAAAAAGGGGCAGATACGCAGTATTTT. Its translation: CASSHEKKGADTQYF.

This clone has a single count. This chain connects TRBV5-1 to TRBJ1-2, with 7 bases lining up with TRBD1. Losses at the gene ends were 2 bases for V and 1 base for J; bases not matched to a gene: 5. Germline V gene lookup returns CDR1 SGHRS and CDR2 YFSETQ. The CDR3 has 15 amino acids. CDR3 DNA sequence: TGCGCCAGCAGCTTCGGGGACAGATATAACTATGGCTACACCTTC. Its protein product is CASSFGDRYNYGYTF. Full variable domain (rest looked up from reference TRBV5-1 and TRBJ1-2): KAGVTQTPRYLIKTRGQQVTLSCSPISGHRSVSWYQQTPGQGLQFLFEYFSETQRNKGNFPGRFSGRQFSNSRSEMNVSTLELGDSALYLCASSFGDRYNYGYTFGSGTRLTVV.

This clone was seen a handful of times. V gene TRBV20-1 combines with J gene TRBJ2-4, with D unclear. The germline V and J ends were trimmed by 4 bases and 5 bases, with 3 bases remaining between them. CDR1 DFQATT and CDR2 SNEGSKA come from the germline V gene (reference sequence). The CDR3 runs to 10 residues. The CDR3 DNA follows: TGCAGTGCTATCGAAAACATTCAGTACTTC. This sequence encodes CSAIENIQYF.

This chain uses TRBV11-3 with TRBJ2-5; D is uncertain. The CDR3 length is 12 residues. CDR1 and CDR2 from the germline V gene are SGHNT and YENEEA. V lost 4 bases and J lost 9, with 12 bases in between. CDR3: CASSSPRGAQYF. Written as DNA, the CDR3 is TGTGCCAGCAGCTCCCCTCGAGGTGCCCAGTACTTC.

The chain employs TRBV9 and TRBJ1-5; D possibly corresponds to TRBD1 (5 bases). CDR1 SGDLS and CDR2 YYNGEE come from the germline V gene. Trimming took 0 bases from V and 5 from J, leaving 9 bases between them. The CDR3 consists of 14 residues. CDR3 in amino acids: CASSVAGGDQPQHF. CDR3 in DNA: TGTGCCAGCAGCGTAGCCGGGGGTGATCAGCCCCAGCATTTT.

This chain joins TRBV27 and TRBJ1-1, with 9 positions matching TRBD1. The germline V gene has CDR1 MNHEY and CDR2 SMNVEV (reference sequence). Unmatched junction bases numbered 17, after V lost 4 bases and J lost 11 bases. CDR3 length: 16 amino acids. This chain's CDR3 is CASSSLSPGTGISAFF. The CDR3 DNA reads TGTGCCAGCAGTTCTCTTAGTCCCGGGACAGGGATCAGCGCTTTCTTT.

The chain uses TRBV9 and TRBJ2-7; a weak D match, TRBD2 (5 bases). V lost 4 bases and J 5 bases, leaving 13 bases between the germline ends. Germline loops: CDR1 SGDLS, CDR2 YYNGEE. The CDR3 is 13 amino acids. CDR3 loop: CASSPRGRDEQYF. In DNA, the CDR3 is TGTGCCAGCAGCCCCAGAGGGCGTGACGAGCAGTACTTC.

The count of this clone is one. This chain joins TRBV5-6 and TRBJ1-5, with D possibly TRBD1 on 6 matching bases. This CDR3 has 16 residues. V was pared by 4 bases and J by 4 bases, with 18 bases between. The V gene's germline CDR1 is SGHDT and CDR2 YYEEEE. The CDR3 reads CASSQAGHLGNQPQHF. DNA of the CDR3: TGTGCCAGCAGCCAAGCGGGACATCTAGGGAATCAGCCCCAGCATTTT. Looking up the rest from reference TRBV5-6 and TRBJ1-5 gives the full variable domain: DAGVTQSPTHLIKTRGQQVTLRCSPKSGHDTVSWYQQALGQGPQFIFQYYEEEERQRGNFPDRFSGHQFPNYSSELNVNALLLGDSALYLCASSQAGHLGNQPQHFGDGTRLSIL.

The gene calls are TRBV10-3 and TRBJ1-2; 10 nucleotides align to TRBD1. The CDR3 runs to 17 residues. Germline CDR1 reads ENHRY; CDR2 reads SYGVKD. V lost 2 bases, J lost 0 bases, and 6 bases stayed unmatched. The CDR3 loop reads CAISEPGTGEANYGYTF. CDR3 DNA sequence: TGTGCCATCAGTGAGCCCGGGACAGGGGAAGCTAACTATGGCTACACCTTC.

This clone has more than one count but fewer than ten. The rearrangement links TRBV9 to TRBJ1-3; 8 nucleotides align to TRBD1. With V trimmed by 4 bases and J by 0 bases, 3 bases remained unmatched. CDR1 is SGDLS and CDR2 is YYNGEE in the germline V gene. The CDR3 length is 15 residues. Written as DNA, the CDR3 is TGTGCCAGCAGCTCTACAGGGGGCTCTGGAAACACCATATATTTT. Protein: CASSSTGGSGNTIYF.

The chain uses TRBV7-9 and TRBJ1-5; possibly TRBD1 for D (6 bases). V was trimmed by 0 bases and J by 3 bases, leaving 9 bases between them. CDR1 SEHNR and CDR2 FQNEAQ come from the germline V gene (reference sequence). This CDR3 spans 15 amino acids. This chain's CDR3 is CASSLAGTPNQPQHF. The CDR3 DNA reads TGTGCCAGCAGCTTAGCGGGGACACCCAATCAGCCCCAGCATTTT.

The chain couples TRBV4-1 to TRBJ1-4; 7 bases fit TRBD1. CDR1 is MGHRA and CDR2 is YSYEKL in the germline V gene. V was pared by 2 bases and J by 3 bases, with 3 bases of the junction left unmatched. The CDR3 spans 15 residues. CDR3 DNA: TGCGCCAGCAGCCAATTTGGGACAGCTAATGAAAAACTGTTTTTT. Translating it yields CASSQFGTANEKLFF.

This clone was seen a single time. The CDR3 nucleotides are TGTGCCAGCAGCTTATTCGGCTCTGGGGCCAACGTCCTGACTTTC. Protein sequence: CASSLFGSGANVLTF. The V gene is TRBV11-2, the J gene TRBJ2-6; D ambiguous. The germline V gene has CDR1 SGHAT and CDR2 FQNNGV. The CDR3 is 15 residues long. V was pared by 2 bases and J by 0 bases, with 5 bases between.

The chain links TRBV7-9 to TRBJ1-1; D not resolved. V was cut by 2 bases and J by 0 bases, with 10 bases left in between. The V gene's germline CDR1 is SEHNR and CDR2 FQNEAQ (reference sequence). CDR3 length: 15 residues. CDR3 region: CASSLFGGLNTEAFF. CDR3 in DNA: TGTGCCAGCAGCTTATTTGGCGGGCTGAACACTGAAGCTTTCTTT. Complete variable domain (other parts from reference TRBV7-9 and TRBJ1-1): DTGVSQNPRHKITKRGQNVTFRCDPISEHNRLYWYRQTLGQGPEFLTYFQNEAQLEKSRLLSDRFSAERPKGSFSTLEIQRTEQGDSAMYLCASSLFGGLNTEAFFGQGTRLTVV.

The V call is TRBV25-1, the J call TRBJ2-1; TRBD2 agrees at 7 bases. V shed 6 bases and J 2 bases; nucleotides not matched to a gene: 10. Germline V gives CDR1 MGHDK, CDR2 SYGVNS. The CDR3 covers 16 residues. CDR3 amino acids: CASSREGPPAYNEQFF. Here the CDR3 DNA reads TGTGCCAGCAGCAGGGAGGGGCCGCCGGCCTACAATGAGCAGTTCTTC.

The rearrangement links TRBV5-1 to TRBJ2-7; TRBD2 might be the D (7 bases). The CDR3 covers 17 residues. Per germline, CDR1 SGHRS and CDR2 YFSETQ. V was clipped by 2 bases and J by 6 bases, with 24 bases between them. This CDR3 reads CASSFHRVLAGAVEQYF. In DNA form, the CDR3 reads TGCGCCAGCAGCTTCCACAGGGTTCTTGCGGGAGCGGTCGAGCAGTACTTC.

The chain combines TRBV7-9 with TRBJ1-1, with D possibly matching TRBD1 (5 bases). V gave up 2 bases and J gave up 3 bases, with 13 bases separating them. CDR3 length: 15 amino acids. CDR1 SEHNR and CDR2 FQNEAQ come from the germline V gene (reference sequence). The CDR3 nucleotides read TGTGCCAGCAGCTTATTAGGGGTACGAGACACTGAAGCTTTCTTT. Translated, it gives CASSLLGVRDTEAFF. The entire variable domain, with the rest obtained from reference TRBV7-9 and TRBJ1-1, is as follows: DTGVSQNPRHKITKRGQNVTFRCDPISEHNRLYWYRQTLGQGPEFLTYFQNEAQLEKSRLLSDRFSAERPKGSFSTLEIQRTEQGDSAMYLCASSLLGVRDTEAFFGQGTRLTVV.

The V gene is TRBV9, the J gene TRBJ2-1; 9 bases map to TRBD2. CDR3 size: 16 residues. Germline values: CDR1 SGDLS, CDR2 YYNGEE. V shed 0 bases, J shed 5 bases, and the junction held 6 bases outside the gene matches. CDR3 in amino acids: CASSVGRGGPNNEQFF. The CDR3 DNA follows: TGTGCCAGCAGCGTAGGGCGGGGGGGCCCGAACAATGAGCAGTTCTTC.

A remark on this clone: One junction end does not reproduce the germline sequence, and a read error may be involved. V usage is TRBV5-1 and J usage is TRBJ2-2; possibly TRBD2 for D (5 bases). CDR1 SGHRS and CDR2 YFSETQ come from the germline V gene. The CDR3 has 15 residues. CDR3 nucleotide sequence: TGCGCCAGCAGTTTGGGAGCCACGAACACCGGGGAGCTGTTTTTT. Amino acids: CASSLGATNTGELFF.

The V and J genes are TRBV2 and TRBJ2-1; TRBD2 is a possible D gene (5 bases). Germline V gene sequence: CDR1 SNHLY, CDR2 FYNNEI. The CDR3 runs to 15 residues. Trimming stripped 9 bases from V and 7 bases from J, with 22 bases between. This CDR3 is CASDNIMGSGNEQFF. CDR3 coding DNA: TGTGCCAGTGACAATATTATGGGGAGCGGAAATGAGCAGTTCTTC.

The gene calls are TRBV4-3 and TRBJ2-5; 7 bases line up with TRBD1. This CDR3 region has 16 residues. After removal of 5 bases from V and 4 bases from J, the junction contained 13 bases not matched to a gene. Germline V CDR1 and CDR2: LGHNA, YSLEER. In DNA, the CDR3 is TGCGCCAGCAGCAAACGGAGGACAGGAGCATCAGAGACCCAGTACTTC. It specifies CASSKRRTGASETQYF.

The rearrangement links TRBV7-7 to TRBJ2-2; 8 nucleotides line up with TRBD2. Per germline, CDR1 SSHAT and CDR2 FNYEAQ (reference sequence). This CDR3 comprises 14 residues. Trimming cost V 6 bases and J 7 bases; bases outside gene matches: 7. The CDR3 DNA is TGTGCCAGCAGTCCGGGGGGGCCCCACGGGGAGCTGTTTTTT. Its translation is CASSPGGPHGELFF.

This chain joins TRBV11-2 and TRBJ2-1, with 10 bases identical to TRBD2. CDR1 is SGHAT and CDR2 is FQNNGV in the germline V gene. This CDR3 region has 16 residues. Unmatched junction bases numbered 7, after V lost 4 bases and J lost 4 bases. The DNA of the CDR3 is TGTGCCAGCAGCTCAGGACTAGCGGAGGTATACAATGAGCAGTTCTTC. Translation gives CASSSGLAEVYNEQFF.

The chain is built from TRBV4-3 and TRBJ1-6; no firm D call. CDR1 and CDR2 (germline): LGHNA, YSLEER. The CDR3 runs 17 residues. V lost 0 bases, J lost 6 bases, and 15 bases lay in between. CDR3 amino acids: CASSQDFSPIINSPLHF. Here the CDR3 DNA reads TGCGCCAGCAGCCAAGATTTTTCCCCTATAATTAATTCACCCCTCCACTTT.

This clone was found once. J is TRBJ1-2 and V is TRBV5-6, with a possible D match to TRBD1 (5 bases). The germline V and J ends were trimmed by 0 bases and 7 bases, with 10 bases remaining between them. CDR1 is SGHDT and CDR2 is YYEEEE in the germline V gene. The CDR3 totals 13 residues. The DNA of the CDR3 is TGTGCCAGCAGCTTGGTTGGGGGGGGTGGCTACACCTTC. Translated, it gives CASSLVGGGGYTF.